Below are 2 T cell receptor beta chains sequenced from a single sample in a study of blood T cell repertoires in COVID-19. Produced via immunoSEQ multiplex PCR; TCRdb's table is partial and in-frame only. The table lists some 260,000 clones, approximately 88% of them singletons. The sequencing sample was made of peripheral blood. The source of these receptors is a woman between 65 and 79 years old with COVID-19, enrolled during active disease.

This clone was seen just once. The V call is TRBV9, the J call TRBJ1-1, with 7 bases lining up with TRBD1. The trim removed 3 bases at V and 11 bases at J, leaving 10 bases unmatched. Germline V CDR1 and CDR2: SGDLS, YYNGEE. This CDR3 contains 13 residues. The CDR3 spells CASSERTGSSAFF. Written as DNA, the CDR3 is TGTGCCAGCAGCGAACGGACAGGATCAAGCGCTTTCTTT.

This clone was seen only a few times. This rearrangement joins TRBV9 to TRBJ1-6; D gene unclear. V was cut by 4 bases and J by 5 bases, with 10 bases left in between. The CDR3 runs 14 residues. The V gene's germline CDR1 is SGDLS and CDR2 YYNGEE. As DNA, the CDR3 is TGTGCCAGCAGCCCCCCGGGGAATAATTCACCCCTCCACTTT. It is translated as CASSPPGNNSPLHF. Full variable domain (rest looked up from reference TRBV9 and TRBJ1-6): DSGVTQTPKHLITATGQRVTLRCSPRSGDLSVYWYQQSLDQGLQFLIQYYNGEERAKGNILERFSAQQFPDLHSELNLSSLELGDSALYFCASSPPGNNSPLHFGNGTRLTVT.